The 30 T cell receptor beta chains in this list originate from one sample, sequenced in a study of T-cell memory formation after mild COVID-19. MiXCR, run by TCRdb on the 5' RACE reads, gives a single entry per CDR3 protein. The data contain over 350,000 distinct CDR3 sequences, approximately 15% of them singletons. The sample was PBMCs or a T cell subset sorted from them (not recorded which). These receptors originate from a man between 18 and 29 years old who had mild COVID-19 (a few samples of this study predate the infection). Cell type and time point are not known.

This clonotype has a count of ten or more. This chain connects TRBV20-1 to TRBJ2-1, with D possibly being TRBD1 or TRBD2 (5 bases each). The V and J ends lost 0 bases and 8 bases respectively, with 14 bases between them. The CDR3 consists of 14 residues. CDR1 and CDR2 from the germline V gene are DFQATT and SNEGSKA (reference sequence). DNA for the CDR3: TGCAGTGCTAGAGATGGAAGAGGGGCCTATGAGCAGTTCTTC. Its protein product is CSARDGRGAYEQFF.

The CDR3 DNA sequence: TGTGCCAGCAGCCAAGACTTAATGATAAACACTGAAGCTTTCTTT. Amino acid sequence: CASSQDLMINTEAFF. V gene TRBV4-2 combines with J gene TRBJ1-1, with no clear D. This CDR3 spans 15 amino acids. Trimming took off 0 bases at V and 2 bases at J, with 10 bases between the two ends. Germline lookup yields CDR1 LGHNA and CDR2 YNFKEQ.

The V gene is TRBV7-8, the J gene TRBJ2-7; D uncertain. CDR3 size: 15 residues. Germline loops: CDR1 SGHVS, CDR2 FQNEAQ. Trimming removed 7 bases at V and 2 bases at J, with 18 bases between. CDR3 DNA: TGTGCCAGCACCATAACAGCCCGGCGCACCTACGAGCAGTACTTC. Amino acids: CASTITARRTYEQYF.

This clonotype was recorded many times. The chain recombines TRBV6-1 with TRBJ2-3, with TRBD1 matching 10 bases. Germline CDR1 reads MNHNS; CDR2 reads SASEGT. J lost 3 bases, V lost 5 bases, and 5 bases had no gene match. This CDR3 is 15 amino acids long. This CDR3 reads CASSTRTGGTDTQYF. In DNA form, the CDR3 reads TGTGCCAGCAGTACTCGGACAGGGGGAACAGATACGCAGTATTTT.

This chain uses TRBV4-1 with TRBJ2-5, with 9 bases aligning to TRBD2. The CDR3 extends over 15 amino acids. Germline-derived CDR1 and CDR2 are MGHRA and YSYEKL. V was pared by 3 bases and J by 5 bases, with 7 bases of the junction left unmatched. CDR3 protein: CASSHPPSGAETQYF. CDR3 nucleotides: TGCGCCAGCAGCCATCCCCCTAGCGGGGCTGAGACCCAGTACTTC.

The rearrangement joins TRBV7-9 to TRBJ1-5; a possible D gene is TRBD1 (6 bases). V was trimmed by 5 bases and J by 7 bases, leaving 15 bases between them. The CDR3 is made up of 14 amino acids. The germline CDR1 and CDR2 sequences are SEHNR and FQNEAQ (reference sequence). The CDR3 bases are TGTGCCAGCAGCGCGACGGAGAGGGGGCAGCCCCAGCATTTT. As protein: CASSATERGQPQHF.

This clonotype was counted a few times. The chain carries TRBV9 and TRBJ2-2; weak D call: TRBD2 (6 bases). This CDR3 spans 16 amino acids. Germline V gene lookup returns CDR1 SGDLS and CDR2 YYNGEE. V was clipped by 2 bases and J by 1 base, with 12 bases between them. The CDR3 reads CASSVEGLGNTGELFF. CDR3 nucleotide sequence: TGTGCCAGCAGCGTGGAGGGACTGGGGAACACCGGGGAGCTGTTTTTT.

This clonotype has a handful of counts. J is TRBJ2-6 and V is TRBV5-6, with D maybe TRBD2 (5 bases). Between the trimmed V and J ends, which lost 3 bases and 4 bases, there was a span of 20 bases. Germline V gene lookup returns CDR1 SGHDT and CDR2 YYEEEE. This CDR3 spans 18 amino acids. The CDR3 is CASSWSPGKRAGANVLTF. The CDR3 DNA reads TGTGCCAGCAGCTGGAGTCCGGGGAAACGAGCCGGGGCCAACGTCCTGACTTTC.

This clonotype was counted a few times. The CDR3 region is CASSFHPSYEQYV. The CDR3 nucleotides read TGTGCCAGCAGCTTTCACCCTTCCTACGAGCAGTACGTC. This chain links TRBV7-9 with TRBJ2-7; no definite D call. Trimming stripped 3 bases from V and 1 base from J, with 7 bases between. CDR3 length equals 13 residues. The V gene's germline CDR1 is SEHNR and CDR2 FQNEAQ (reference sequence).

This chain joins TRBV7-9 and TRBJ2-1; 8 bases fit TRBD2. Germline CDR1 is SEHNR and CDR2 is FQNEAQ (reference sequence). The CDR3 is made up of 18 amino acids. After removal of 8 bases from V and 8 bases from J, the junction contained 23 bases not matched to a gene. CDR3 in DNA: TGTGCCAGCCCCTCACGGGGGGTGTGGGAACTAGCGGAGGATGAGCAGTTCTTC. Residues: CASPSRGVWELAEDEQFF.

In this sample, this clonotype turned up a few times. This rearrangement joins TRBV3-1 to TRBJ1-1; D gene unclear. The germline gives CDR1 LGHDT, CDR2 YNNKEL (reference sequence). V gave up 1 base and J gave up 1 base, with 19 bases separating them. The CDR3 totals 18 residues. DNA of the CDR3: TGTGCCAGCAGCCAAGTTTTTAAGGTGACCGGACCGAACACTGAAGCTTTCTTT. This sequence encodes CASSQVFKVTGPNTEAFF. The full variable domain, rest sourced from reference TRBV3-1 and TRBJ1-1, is DTAVSQTPKYLVTQMGNDKSIKCEQNLGHDTMYWYKQDSKKFLKIMFSYNNKELIINETVPNRFSPKSPDKAHLNLHINSLELGDSAVYFCASSQVFKVTGPNTEAFFGQGTRLTVV.

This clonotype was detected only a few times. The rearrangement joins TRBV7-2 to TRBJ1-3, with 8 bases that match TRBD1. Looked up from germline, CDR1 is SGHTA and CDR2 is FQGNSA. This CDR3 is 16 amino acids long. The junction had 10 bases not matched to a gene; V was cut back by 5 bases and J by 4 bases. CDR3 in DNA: TGTGCCAGCAGCCTGACGACAGGGGCCGGCGGAAACACCATATATTTT. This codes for CASSLTTGAGGNTIYF.

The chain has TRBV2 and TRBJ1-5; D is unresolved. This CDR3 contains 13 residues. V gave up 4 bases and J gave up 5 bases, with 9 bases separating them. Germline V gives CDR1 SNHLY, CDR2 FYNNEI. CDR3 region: CASSVGSDQPQHF. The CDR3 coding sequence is TGTGCCAGCAGTGTAGGGTCGGATCAGCCCCAGCATTTT. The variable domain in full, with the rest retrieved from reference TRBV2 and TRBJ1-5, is EPEVTQTPSHQVTQMGQEVILRCVPISNHLYFYWYRQILGQKVEFLVSFYNNEISEKSEIFDDQFSVERPDGSNFTLKIRSTKLEDSAMYFCASSVGSDQPQHFGDGTRLSIL.

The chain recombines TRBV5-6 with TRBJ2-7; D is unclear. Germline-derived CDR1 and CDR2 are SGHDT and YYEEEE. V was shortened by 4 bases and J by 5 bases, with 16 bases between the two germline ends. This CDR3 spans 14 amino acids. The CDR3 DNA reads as TGTGCCAGCAGCGGCGCATCGGCAGGCCACGAGCAGTACGTC. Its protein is CASSGASAGHEQYV.

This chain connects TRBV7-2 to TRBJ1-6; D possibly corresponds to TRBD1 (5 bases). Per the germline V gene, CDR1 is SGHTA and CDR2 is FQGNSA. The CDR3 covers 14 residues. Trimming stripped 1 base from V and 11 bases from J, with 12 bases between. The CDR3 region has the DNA TGTGCCAGCAGCTTAGGGGGGTTCTCGCCACCCCTCCACTTT. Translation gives CASSLGGFSPPLHF.

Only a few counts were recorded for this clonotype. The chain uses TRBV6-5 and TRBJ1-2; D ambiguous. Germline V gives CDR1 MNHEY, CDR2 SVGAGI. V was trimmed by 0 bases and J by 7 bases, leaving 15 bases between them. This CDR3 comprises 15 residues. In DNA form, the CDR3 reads TGTGCCAGCAGTTACTCGGAGGCTGAGGCCCGTGGCTACACCTTC. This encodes CASSYSEAEARGYTF.

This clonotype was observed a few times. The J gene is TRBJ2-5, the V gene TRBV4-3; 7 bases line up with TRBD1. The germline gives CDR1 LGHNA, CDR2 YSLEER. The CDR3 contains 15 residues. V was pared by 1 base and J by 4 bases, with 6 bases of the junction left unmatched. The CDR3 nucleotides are TGCGCCAGCAGCCAAGGCACAGGGGTGAGAGAGACCCAGTACTTC. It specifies CASSQGTGVRETQYF.

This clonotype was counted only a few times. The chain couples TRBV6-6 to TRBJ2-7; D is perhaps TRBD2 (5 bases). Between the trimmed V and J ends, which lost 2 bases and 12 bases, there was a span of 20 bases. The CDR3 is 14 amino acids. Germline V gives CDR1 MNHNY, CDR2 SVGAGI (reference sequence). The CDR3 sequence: CASSYTRAIEGLYV. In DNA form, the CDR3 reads TGTGCCAGCAGTTACACCCGGGCCATAGAGGGTCTGTACGTC.

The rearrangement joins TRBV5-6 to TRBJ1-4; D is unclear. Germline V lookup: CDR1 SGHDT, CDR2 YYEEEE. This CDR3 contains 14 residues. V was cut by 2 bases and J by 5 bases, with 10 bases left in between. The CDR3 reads CASSFRQKNEKLFF. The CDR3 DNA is TGTGCCAGCAGCTTCCGGCAGAAGAATGAAAAACTGTTTTTT.

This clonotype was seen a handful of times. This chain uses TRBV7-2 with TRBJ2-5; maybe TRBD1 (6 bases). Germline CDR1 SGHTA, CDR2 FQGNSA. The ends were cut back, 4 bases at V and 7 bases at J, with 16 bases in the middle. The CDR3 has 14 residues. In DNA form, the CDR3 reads TGTGCCAGCAGCTCCATACAGGGCTACGGGACCCAGTACTTC. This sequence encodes CASSSIQGYGTQYF.

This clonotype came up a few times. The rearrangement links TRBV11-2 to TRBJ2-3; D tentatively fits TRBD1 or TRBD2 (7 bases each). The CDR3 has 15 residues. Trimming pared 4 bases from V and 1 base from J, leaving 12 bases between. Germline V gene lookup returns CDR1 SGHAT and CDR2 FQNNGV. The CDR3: CASSSRGRGTDTQYF. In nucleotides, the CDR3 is TGTGCCAGCAGCTCCAGGGGGAGGGGCACAGATACGCAGTATTTT.

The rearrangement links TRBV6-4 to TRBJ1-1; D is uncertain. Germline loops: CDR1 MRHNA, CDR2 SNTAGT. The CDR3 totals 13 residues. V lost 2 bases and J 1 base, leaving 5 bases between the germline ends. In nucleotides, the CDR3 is TGTGCCAGCAGTGACCGACCGAACACTGAAGCTTTCTTT. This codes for CASSDRPNTEAFF.

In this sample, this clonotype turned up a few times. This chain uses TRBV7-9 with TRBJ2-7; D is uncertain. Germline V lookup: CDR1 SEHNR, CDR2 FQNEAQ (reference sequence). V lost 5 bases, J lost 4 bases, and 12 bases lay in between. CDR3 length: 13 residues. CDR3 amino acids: CASSGKGFYEQYF. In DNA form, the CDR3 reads TGTGCCAGCAGCGGAAAAGGCTTTTACGAGCAGTACTTC.

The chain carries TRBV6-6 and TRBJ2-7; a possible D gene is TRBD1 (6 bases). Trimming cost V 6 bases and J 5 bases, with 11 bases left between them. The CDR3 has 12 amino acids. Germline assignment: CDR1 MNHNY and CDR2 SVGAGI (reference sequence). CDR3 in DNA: TGTGCCAGCAGCCCAGGGGACCACGAGCAGTACGTC. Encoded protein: CASSPGDHEQYV.

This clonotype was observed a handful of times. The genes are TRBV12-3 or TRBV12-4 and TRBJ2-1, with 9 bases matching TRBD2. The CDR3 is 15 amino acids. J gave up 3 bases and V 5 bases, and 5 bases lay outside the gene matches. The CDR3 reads CASSRSGGDYNEQFF. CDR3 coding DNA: TGTGCCAGCAGTCGTAGCGGGGGAGACTACAATGAGCAGTTCTTC.

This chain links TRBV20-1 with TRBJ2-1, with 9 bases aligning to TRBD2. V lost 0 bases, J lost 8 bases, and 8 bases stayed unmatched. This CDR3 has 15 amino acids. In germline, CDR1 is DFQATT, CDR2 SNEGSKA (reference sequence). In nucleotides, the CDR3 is TGCAGTGCTAGAGATCTAGGCGGGAGGGCACATGAGCAGTTCTTC. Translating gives CSARDLGGRAHEQFF.

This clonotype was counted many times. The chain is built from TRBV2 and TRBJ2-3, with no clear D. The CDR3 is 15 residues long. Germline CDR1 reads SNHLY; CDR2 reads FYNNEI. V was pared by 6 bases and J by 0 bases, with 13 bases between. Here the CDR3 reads CASRATSDSTDTQYF. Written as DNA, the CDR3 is TGTGCCAGCAGGGCTACGTCGGATAGCACAGATACGCAGTATTTT.

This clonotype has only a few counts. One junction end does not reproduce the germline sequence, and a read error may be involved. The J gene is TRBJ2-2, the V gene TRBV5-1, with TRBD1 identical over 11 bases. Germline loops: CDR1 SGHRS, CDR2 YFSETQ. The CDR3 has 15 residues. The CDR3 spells CASILGTGGTGELFF. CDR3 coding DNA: TGCGCCAGCATCTTGGGGACAGGGGGCACCGGGGAGCTGTTTTTT.

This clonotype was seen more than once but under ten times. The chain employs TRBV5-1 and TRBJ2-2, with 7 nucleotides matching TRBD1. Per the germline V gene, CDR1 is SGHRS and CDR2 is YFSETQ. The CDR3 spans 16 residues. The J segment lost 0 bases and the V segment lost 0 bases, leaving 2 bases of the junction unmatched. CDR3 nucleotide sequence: TGCGCCAGCAGCTTGGATGGACAGGCGAACACCGGGGAGCTGTTTTTT. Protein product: CASSLDGQANTGELFF.

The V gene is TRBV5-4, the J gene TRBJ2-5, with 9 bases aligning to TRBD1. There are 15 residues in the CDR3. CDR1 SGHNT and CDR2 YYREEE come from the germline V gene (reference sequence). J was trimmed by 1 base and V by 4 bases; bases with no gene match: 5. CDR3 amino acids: CASSPGQGRQETQYF. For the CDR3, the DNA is TGTGCCAGCAGCCCGGGACAGGGCCGCCAAGAGACCCAGTACTTC.